The clone carrying this T cell receptor (beta chain) was detected many times. Its target is not known. This CDR3 contains 18 residues. Germline V gene sequence: CDR1 SGHVS, CDR2 FQNEAQ. V was clipped by 2 bases and J by 0 bases; unmatched bases: 10. Profiled with immunoSEQ multiplex PCR; TCRdb holds only in-frame clones, not every one. Of 95,000 to 100,000 clones in the sample, more than 75% were seen once. This specimen comes from a study of cytotoxic CD8 clonotypes in ibrutinib-treated CLL. Regarding the study as a whole: Clonality, elevated at ibrutinib response, dropped back toward baseline at progression.

The sample here was PBMCs, taken after 12 months of ibrutinib treatment. V and J are TRBV7-8 and TRBJ1-5; TRBD1 agrees at 7 bases. The TCR was taken from a human donor with chronic lymphocytic leukemia. The CDR3 reads CASSLSPGQQYSNQPQHF. The CDR3, as DNA: TGTGCCAGCAGCTTAAGCCCGGGACAGCAATATAGCAATCAGCCCCAGCATTTT.